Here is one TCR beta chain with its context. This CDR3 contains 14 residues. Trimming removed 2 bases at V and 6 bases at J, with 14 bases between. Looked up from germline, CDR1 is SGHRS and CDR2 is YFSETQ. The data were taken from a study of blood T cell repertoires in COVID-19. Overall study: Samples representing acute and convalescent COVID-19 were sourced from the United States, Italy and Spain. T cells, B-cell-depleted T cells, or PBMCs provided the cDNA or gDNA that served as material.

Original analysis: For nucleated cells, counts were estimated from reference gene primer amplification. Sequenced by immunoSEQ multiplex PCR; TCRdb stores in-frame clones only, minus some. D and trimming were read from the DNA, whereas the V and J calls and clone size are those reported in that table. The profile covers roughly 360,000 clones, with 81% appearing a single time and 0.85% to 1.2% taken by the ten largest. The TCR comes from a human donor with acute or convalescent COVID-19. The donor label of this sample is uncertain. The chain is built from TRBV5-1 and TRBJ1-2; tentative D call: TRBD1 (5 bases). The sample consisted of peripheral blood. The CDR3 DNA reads TGCGCCAGCAGCTTATTAACTGGGGGGAATGGCTACACCTTC. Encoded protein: CASSLLTGGNGYTF.